Each of the 10 T cell receptor beta chains below was sequenced from the same sample in a study of T cells expressing NK-cell markers. TCRdb reanalyzed the 5' RACE reads and collapses them to one entry per CDR3 protein, without DNA. This sample lists approximately 420,000 distinct CDR3 sequences; its ten largest clones have about 10%. The specimen sequenced was blood T cells: a sorted CD56 or NKG2C T cell subset, CD4+ or CD8+ T cells, or bulk PBMC T cells (not recorded which). These receptor sequences come from a woman aged 50 to 65 in good health.

The rearrangement joins TRBV24-1 to TRBJ2-5; the D call from TCRdb, TRBD2, cannot be confirmed without DNA. Germline CDR1 KGHDR, CDR2 SFDVKD. The CDR3 totals 17 residues. The CDR3 protein is CATSGGPGLAEQETQYF.

The chain uses TRBV3-1 and TRBJ2-2. This CDR3 comprises 16 residues. From germline, CDR1 is LGHDT and CDR2 YNNKEL (reference sequence). The CDR3 spells CASSQDVFENTGELFF.

The chain links TRBV5-5 to TRBJ2-3; the TRBD2 assignment by TCRdb is unverifiable without DNA. From germline, CDR1 is SGHKS and CDR2 YYEKEE (reference sequence). The CDR3 runs 15 residues. The CDR3 here is CASSWRRDFTDTQYF.

The chain employs TRBV14 and TRBJ1-1; TCRdb reports TRBD1, a call that lacks DNA to check it against. CDR1 is SGHDN and CDR2 is FVKESK in the germline V gene. The CDR3 has 14 amino acids. CDR3 region: CASSQEGGPTEAFF. The complete variable domain, with remaining parts taken from reference TRBV14 and TRBJ1-1, reads EAGVTQFPSHSVIEKGQTVTLRCDPISGHDNLYWYRRVMGKEIKFLLHFVKESKQDESGMPNNRFLAERTGGTYSTLKVQPAELEDSGVYFCASSQEGGPTEAFFGQGTRLTVV.

The genes are TRBV28 and TRBJ2-1; TCRdb picks TRBD2, but there is no DNA to check that call. The length of the CDR3 is 19 residues. CDR1 is MDHEN and CDR2 is SYDVKM in the germline V gene. The CDR3 spells CASSFGAGGRKSSYNEQFF.

The chain carries TRBV13 and TRBJ2-1. Germline assignment: CDR1 PRHDT and CDR2 FYEKMQ (reference sequence). This CDR3 has 13 amino acids. Here the CDR3 reads CASSPVDANEQFF. Complete variable domain (other parts from reference TRBV13 and TRBJ2-1): AAGVIQSPRHLIKEKRETATLKCYPIPRHDTVYWYQQGPGQDPQFLISFYEKMQSDKGSIPDRFSAQQFSDYHSELNMSSLELGDSALYFCASSPVDANEQFFGPGTRLTVL.

The rearrangement links TRBV14 to TRBJ2-1. Germline V CDR1 and CDR2: SGHDN, FVKESK. This CDR3 is 15 amino acids long. The CDR3 region is CASSQSRGRTNEQFF.

The chain joins TRBV12-3 or TRBV12-4 to TRBJ2-5; TCRdb reports TRBD2, a call that lacks DNA to check it against. The CDR3 is made up of 17 amino acids. CDR3 amino acids: CASSHSAGTSVRGTQYF.

The chain joins TRBV20-1 to TRBJ2-5; TCRdb's D call of TRBD2 is untestable without DNA. This CDR3 is 15 amino acids long. Germline V gene data show CDR1 as DFQATT and CDR2 as SNEGSKA (reference sequence). CDR3 loop: CSARGEAGGAGPQYF.

The chain is built from TRBV3-1 and TRBJ2-5; as DNA is missing, the TRBD2 call by TCRdb cannot be tested. The CDR3 contains 14 residues. Germline V gene data show CDR1 as LGHDT and CDR2 as YNNKEL (reference sequence). CDR3 loop: CASSHLGPRETQYF.